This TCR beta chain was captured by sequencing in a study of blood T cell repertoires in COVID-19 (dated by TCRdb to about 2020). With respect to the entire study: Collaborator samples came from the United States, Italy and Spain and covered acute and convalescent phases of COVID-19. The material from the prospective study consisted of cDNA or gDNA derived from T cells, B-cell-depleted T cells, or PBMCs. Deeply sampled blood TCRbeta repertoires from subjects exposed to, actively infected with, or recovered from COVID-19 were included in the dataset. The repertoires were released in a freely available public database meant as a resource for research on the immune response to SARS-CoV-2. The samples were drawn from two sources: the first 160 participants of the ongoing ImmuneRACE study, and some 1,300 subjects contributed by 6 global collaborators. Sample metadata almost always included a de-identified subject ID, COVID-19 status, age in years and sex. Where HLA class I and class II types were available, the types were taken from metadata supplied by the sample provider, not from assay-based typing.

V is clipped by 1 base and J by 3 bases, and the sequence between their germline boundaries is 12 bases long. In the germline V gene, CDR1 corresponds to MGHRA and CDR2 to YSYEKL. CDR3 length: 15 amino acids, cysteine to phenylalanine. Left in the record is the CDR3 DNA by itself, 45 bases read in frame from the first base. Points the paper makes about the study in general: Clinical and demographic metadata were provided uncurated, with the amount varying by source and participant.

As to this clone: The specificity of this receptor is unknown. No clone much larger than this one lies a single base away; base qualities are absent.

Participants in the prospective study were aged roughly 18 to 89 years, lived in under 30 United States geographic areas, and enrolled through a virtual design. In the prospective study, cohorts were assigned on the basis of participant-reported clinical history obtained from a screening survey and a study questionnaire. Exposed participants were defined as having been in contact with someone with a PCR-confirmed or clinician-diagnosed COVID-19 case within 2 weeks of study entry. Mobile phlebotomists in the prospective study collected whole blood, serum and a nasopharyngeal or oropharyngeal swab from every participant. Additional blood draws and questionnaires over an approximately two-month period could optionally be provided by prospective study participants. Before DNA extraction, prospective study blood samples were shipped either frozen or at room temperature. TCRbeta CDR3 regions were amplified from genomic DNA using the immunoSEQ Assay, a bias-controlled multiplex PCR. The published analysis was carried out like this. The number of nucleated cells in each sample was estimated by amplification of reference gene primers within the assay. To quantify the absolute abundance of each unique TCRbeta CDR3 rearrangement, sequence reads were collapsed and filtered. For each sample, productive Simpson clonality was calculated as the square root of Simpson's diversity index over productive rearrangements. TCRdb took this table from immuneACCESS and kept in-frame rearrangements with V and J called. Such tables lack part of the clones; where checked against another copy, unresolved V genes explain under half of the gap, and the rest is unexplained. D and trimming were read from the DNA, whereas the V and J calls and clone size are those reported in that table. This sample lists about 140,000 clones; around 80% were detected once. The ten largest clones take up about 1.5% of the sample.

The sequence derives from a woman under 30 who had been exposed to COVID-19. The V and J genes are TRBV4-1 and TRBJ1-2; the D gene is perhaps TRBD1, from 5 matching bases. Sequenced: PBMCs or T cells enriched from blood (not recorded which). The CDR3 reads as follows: CASSQVFDRYYGYTF. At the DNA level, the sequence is TGCGCCAGCAGCCAAGTTTTCGACAGATACTATGGCTACACCTTC.